The rows below give T cell receptor beta chains drawn from one sample of a study of cytomegalovirus exposure and HLA in healthy donors. Repertoires were generated with immunoSEQ multiplex PCR, while TCRdb's copy carries only in-frame clones and drops some. Here the sample spans about 170,000 clones, under 85% being singletons. Sequencing was performed on PBMCs. These receptors originate from a woman under 30 in good health and CMV-seropositive. Both conserved end residues are part of each CDR3. A D gene is named only where the DNA matches it firmly. Clone size appears in some rows only: once, few, many, or a class for an expanded clone.

V: TRBV27; size: NA; D: NA; J: TRBJ1-6; CDR3: CASSRFRGVDNSPLHF; DNA: TGTGCCAGCAGTCGCTTTCGGGGGGTCGATAATTCACCCCTCCACTTT
V: TRBV12-5; size: few; D: NA; J: TRBJ1-4; CDR3: CASGPAAGDEKLFF; DNA: TGTGCTAGTGGCCCGGCGGCAGGGGATGAAAAACTGTTTTTT
V: TRBV7-2; size: once; D: NA; J: TRBJ2-7; CDR3: CASSLGQGSSYEQYF; DNA: TGTGCCAGCAGCTTAGGTCAGGGGAGCTCCTACGAGCAGTACTTC
V: TRBV20-1; size: NA; D: NA; J: TRBJ2-7; CDR3: CSASHSYEQYF; DNA: TGCAGTGCTAGTCACAGTTACGAGCAGTACTTC
V: TRBV5-1; size: NA; D: NA; J: TRBJ2-1; CDR3: CASSSTQPLGGEQFF; DNA: TGCGCCAGCAGCTCGACACAACCCTTGGGAGGTGAGCAGTTCTTC
V: TRBV7-3; size: NA; D: TRBD2; J: TRBJ2-2; CDR3: CASSPTFSGGANGELFF; DNA: TGTGCCAGCAGCCCTACATTTAGCGGGGGGGCTAACGGGGAGCTGTTTTTT
V: TRBV2; size: NA; D: NA; J: TRBJ1-2; CDR3: CASSEDRVGYTF; DNA: TGTGCCAGCAGTGAAGACAGGGTTGGCTACACCTTC
V: TRBV10-3; size: NA; D: NA; J: TRBJ2-3; CDR3: CAISGASELGTDTQYF; DNA: TGTGCCATCAGTGGAGCGTCGGAGCTTGGGACAGATACGCAGTATTTT
V: TRBV5-6; size: NA; D: TRBD1; J: TRBJ2-1; CDR3: CASRRKGTGMSYEQFF; DNA: TGTGCCAGCAGACGAAAAGGGACAGGGATGAGTTATGAGCAGTTCTTC
V: TRBV19; size: NA; D: TRBD2; J: TRBJ2-5; CDR3: CASRTSGEETQYF; DNA: TGTGCCAGTAGAACTAGCGGGGAAGAGACCCAGTACTTC
V: TRBV19; size: NA; D: TRBD1; J: TRBJ1-4; CDR3: CASSADRDEKLFF; DNA: TGTGCCAGTAGTGCCGACAGGGACGAAAAACTGTTTTTT
V: TRBV9; size: few; D: NA; J: TRBJ2-7; CDR3: CASSVDGSMVYEQYF; DNA: TGTGCCAGCAGCGTAGATGGTAGCATGGTGTACGAGCAGTACTTC
V: TRBV2; size: NA; D: TRBD1; J: TRBJ1-4; CDR3: CASREGQKNEKLFF; DNA: TGTGCCAGCAGGGAGGGACAGAAAAATGAAAAACTGTTTTTT
V: TRBV4-1; size: NA; D: TRBD2; J: TRBJ2-3; CDR3: CASSLTSGDTDTQYF; DNA: TGCGCCAGCAGCCTGACTAGCGGGGATACAGATACGCAGTATTTT
V: TRBV10-3; size: NA; D: NA; J: TRBJ1-2; CDR3: CAISELVVRNRYGYTF; DNA: TGTGCCATCAGTGAGTTGGTTGTCAGAAACAGATATGGCTACACCTTC
V: TRBV12-1; size: NA; D: NA; J: TRBJ1-4; CDR3: CASREGRYEKLFF; DNA: TGTGCCAGCCGGGAGGGGAGATATGAAAAACTGTTTTTT
V: TRBV4-1; size: NA; D: NA; J: TRBJ2-5; CDR3: CASSSRDTQETQYF; DNA: TGCGCCAGCAGTAGCCGGGACACCCAAGAGACCCAGTACTTC
V: TRBV10-1; size: NA; D: TRBD2; J: TRBJ2-5; CDR3: CASSYPTGGVLQETQYF; DNA: TGCGCCAGCAGTTACCCGACGGGGGGGGTCCTTCAAGAGACCCAGTACTTC
V: TRBV4-3; size: NA; D: TRBD2; J: TRBJ2-1; CDR3: CASSQDLAGGSYNEQFF; DNA: TGCGCCAGCAGCCAGGATCTAGCGGGGGGCTCCTACAATGAGCAGTTCTTC
V: TRBV4-1; size: few; D: NA; J: TRBJ1-2; CDR3: CASSQVGSNYGYTF; DNA: TGCGCCAGCAGCCAAGTGGGCAGTAACTATGGCTACACCTTC
V: TRBV7-9; size: NA; D: TRBD1; J: TRBJ1-5; CDR3: CASSLGRQGNQPQHF; DNA: TGTGCCAGCAGCTTAGGGAGACAGGGAAATCAGCCCCAGCATTTT
V: TRBV7-2; size: NA; D: NA; J: TRBJ2-2; CDR3: CASSFAGTEGAGELFF; DNA: TGTGCCAGCAGCTTTGCCGGGACGGAGGGAGCCGGGGAGCTGTTTTTT
V: TRBV30; size: NA; D: TRBD1; J: TRBJ1-1; CDR3: CAWTIAGTVNFEAFF; DNA: TGTGCCTGGACCATTGCCGGGACAGTTAATTTTGAAGCTTTCTTT
V: TRBV7-9; size: few; D: NA; J: TRBJ2-7; CDR3: CASSPSYEQYF; DNA: TGTGCCAGCAGCCCCTCTTACGAGCAGTACTTC